The 14 T cell receptor beta chains presented below share a single source sample, sequenced in a study of T-cell reconstitution after alpha-beta-depleted transplantation in children. It was with unique molecular identifiers that the TCRbeta library was prepared. TCRdb analysed the PCR reads with MiXCR anew, one entry per CDR3 protein. The sample shows under 300,000 distinct CDR3 sequences, around 10% of them seen only once. This specimen consisted of peripheral blood, obtained 180 days after TCRalphabeta/CD19-depleted stem cell transplant. Receptors originate from a male patient aged 2 to 9 who had a stem cell transplant for chronic granulomatous disease, so the T cells may come from the graft donor.

This clonotype showed up just a few times. This chain uses TRBV11-2 with TRBJ2-1, with 11 bases lining up with TRBD2. The CDR3 covers 15 residues. With V trimmed by 5 bases and J by 5 bases, 5 bases remained unmatched. Germline V gene data show CDR1 as SGHAT and CDR2 as FQNNGV. CDR3 protein: CASSTLAGGNNEQFF. The CDR3 nucleotides read TGTGCCAGCAGCACCCTAGCGGGGGGAAACAATGAGCAGTTCTTC.

This clonotype occurred a few times. The rearrangement links TRBV30 to TRBJ2-7; 13 nucleotides match TRBD2. After removal of 1 base from V and 2 bases from J, the junction contained 5 bases not matched to a gene. This CDR3 contains 16 residues. Per germline, CDR1 GTSNPN and CDR2 SVGIG (reference sequence). The CDR3 region has the DNA TGTGCCTGGAGTGGGGGACTAGCGGGAACCGCCTACGAGCAGTACTTC. It specifies CAWSGGLAGTAYEQYF.

In this sample, this clonotype turned up many times. This chain joins TRBV12-3 or TRBV12-4 and TRBJ2-2, with D maybe TRBD2 (5 bases). Trimming pared 8 bases from V and 3 bases from J, leaving 16 bases between. CDR3 size: 15 residues. DNA of the CDR3: TGTGCCAGCGCTTCTGCGGGCCGATACACCGGGGAGCTGTTTTTT. This codes for CASASAGRYTGELFF.

This clonotype was recorded at least ten times. The chain employs TRBV6-5 and TRBJ2-7, with D unclear. This CDR3 has 14 amino acids. Germline V gives CDR1 MNHEY, CDR2 SVGAGI. Trimming took off 0 bases at V and 6 bases at J, with 12 bases between the two ends. The CDR3 DNA reads TGTGCCAGCAGTTACTCCACGGTTAGATCCGAGCAGTACTTC. Amino acid sequence: CASSYSTVRSEQYF.

In this sample, this clonotype turned up many times. The conserved phenylalanine or tryptophan normally closing the CDR3 is absent here, so this likely arose from a read error. The DNA is omitted, as the CDR3 cannot be located on it reliably, and the CDR3 follows TCRdb's listing. V and J are TRBV5-1 and TRBJ2-4; the table's D gene call, TRBD1, was not cross checked with the DNA. The germline gives CDR1 SGHRS, CDR2 YFSETQ. The CDR3 has 11 amino acids, counting both end residues. The CDR3 loop reads CASSGRRDGVI.

This clonotype occurred many times. The genes are TRBV20-1 and TRBJ2-3, with 7 positions matching TRBD2. CDR3 size: 15 residues. V lost 1 base to trimming and J lost 0 bases; unmatched junction nucleotides: 4. From germline, CDR1 is DFQATT and CDR2 SNEGSKA (reference sequence). This CDR3 reads CSARVAGGSTDTQYF. The CDR3 DNA follows: TGCAGTGCTAGAGTAGCCGGGGGGAGCACAGATACGCAGTATTTT.

This clonotype appeared once. A much larger clone lies one base from this, so it may be a read error. The rearrangement links TRBV7-3 to TRBJ2-2; 9 bases map to TRBD1. The CDR3 has 16 amino acids. Germline V gene sequence: CDR1 SGHTA, CDR2 FQGTGA. CDR3 DNA sequence: TGTGCCAGCAGCCCCCGGACAGGGGAGGGTGCCGGGGAGCCGTTTTTT. Translated: CASSPRTGEGAGEPFF.

This clonotype has a count of ten or more. The chain joins TRBV11-3 to TRBJ2-1; no clear D gene. V shed 0 bases and J shed 2 bases, with 11 bases lying between them. CDR1 is SGHNT and CDR2 is YENEEA in the germline V gene. The CDR3 is made up of 16 amino acids. CDR3 in DNA: TGTGCCAGCAGCTTAGAACCCGAGGAACCCTACAATGAGCAGTTCTTC. It encodes CASSLEPEEPYNEQFF.

Comments on this clonotype: Since a much larger clone is just one base distant, this may be a read error. V is TRBV7-2 and J is TRBJ2-2; D possibly corresponds to TRBD1 (5 bases). V gave up 6 bases and J gave up 6 bases, with 17 bases separating them. CDR3 length equals 15 residues. The germline gives CDR1 SGHTA, CDR2 FQGNSA. The CDR3 sequence is CASRNKTVLAGELFF. Written as DNA, the CDR3 is TGTGCCAGCAGGAACAAGACAGTTTTGGCCGGGGAGCTGTTTTTT.

This clonotype was recorded at least ten times. The chain is built from TRBV5-1 and TRBJ2-2, with D tentatively TRBD1 (6 bases). Trimming removed 0 bases at V and 7 bases at J, with 10 bases between. CDR1 and CDR2 from the germline V gene are SGHRS and YFSETQ. The length of the CDR3 is 14 residues. The chain's CDR3 is CASSLVQGHGELFF. DNA of the CDR3: TGCGCCAGCAGCTTGGTACAGGGCCACGGGGAGCTGTTTTTT.

V usage is TRBV12-5 and J usage is TRBJ1-5; maybe TRBD1 (5 bases). CDR3 length: 14 amino acids. The V gene's germline CDR1 is LGHNT and CDR2 FRNRAP. The V end lost 9 bases, the J end lost 0 bases, and 12 bases lay between the germline ends. DNA for the CDR3: TGTGCTAGAGGACACCCCTATAGCAATCAGCCCCAGCATTTT. It translates to CARGHPYSNQPQHF. Filled out from reference TRBV12-5 and TRBJ1-5, the complete variable domain reads DARVTQTPRHKVTEMGQEVTMRCQPILGHNTVFWYRQTMMQGLELLAYFRNRAPLDDSGMPKDRFSAEMPDATLATLKIQPSEPRDSAVYFCARGHPYSNQPQHFGDGTRLSIL.

The rearrangement uses TRBV30 and TRBJ1-1, with D unresolved. The CDR3 extends over 12 amino acids. CDR1 GTSNPN and CDR2 SVGIG come from the germline V gene (reference sequence). With 3 bases removed from V and 4 bases from J, the gap between germline ends came to 9 bases. CDR3 residues: CAWSYGGTEAFF. In DNA, the CDR3 is TGTGCCTGGAGCTACGGTGGCACTGAAGCTTTCTTT.

This clonotype was detected ten times or more. This chain links TRBV28 with TRBJ2-7, with TRBD2 matching 9 bases. Germline V gene lookup returns CDR1 MDHEN and CDR2 SYDVKM. The J segment lost 4 bases and the V segment lost 5 bases, leaving 9 bases of the junction unmatched. CDR3 size: 15 residues. The CDR3 DNA reads TGTGCCAGCAGTCCTCAACCGGGACTAGCATACGAGCAGTACTTC. Protein product: CASSPQPGLAYEQYF.

This clonotype was observed at least ten times. The J gene is TRBJ2-7, the V gene TRBV5-1; TRBD1 agrees at 7 bases. From germline, CDR1 is SGHRS and CDR2 YFSETQ. The trim removed 2 bases at V and 2 bases at J, leaving 4 bases unmatched. This CDR3 has 14 amino acids. The CDR3 spells CASSLRTGTYEQYF. The DNA of the CDR3 is TGCGCCAGCAGCTTACGGACAGGTACCTACGAGCAGTACTTC. The variable domain in full, completed from reference TRBV5-1 and TRBJ2-7, reads KAGVTQTPRYLIKTRGQQVTLSCSPISGHRSVSWYQQTPGQGLQFLFEYFSETQRNKGNFPGRFSGRQFSNSRSEMNVSTLELGDSALYLCASSLRTGTYEQYFGPGTRLTVT.